These 14 T cell receptor beta chains originate from one sample sequenced in a study of cytomegalovirus exposure and HLA in healthy donors (dated by TCRdb to between 2016 and 2019). The library was prepared using the immunoSEQ multiplex PCR assay. Imported from immuneACCESS, the table was reduced by TCRdb to in-frame sequences with V and J called. These copies leave out some clones; in studies compared against another copy, an unresolved V gene accounts for under half, and the cause of the remainder is not known. The sample records tens of thousands of clones, 84% of which are singletons. The ten largest clones add up to 9.5% to 13% of the sample. Material: PBMCs. These receptor sequences come from a woman aged 18 to 35 in good health and CMV-seropositive.

V is TRBV30 and J is TRBJ1-5, with D possibly matching TRBD1 (5 bases). V lost 1 base and J lost 7, with 14 bases in between. The germline V gene encodes CDR1 GTSNPN and CDR2 SVGIG (reference sequence). The CDR3 consists of 14 residues. DNA of the CDR3: TGTGCCTGGAGTGCCCTAGGGAGGGACCAGCCCCAGCATTTT. It codes for CAWSALGRDQPQHF.

The chain joins TRBV7-7 to TRBJ1-2, with unresolved D. CDR3 size: 17 residues. Germline CDR1 reads SSHAT; CDR2 reads FNYEAQ (reference sequence). Trimming removed 7 bases at V and 0 bases at J, with 21 bases between. CDR3 amino acids: CASTPSGSSVANYGYTF. In DNA form, the CDR3 reads TGTGCCAGCACCCCGAGCGGCAGTTCCGTAGCTAACTATGGCTACACCTTC.

This clone was picked up a small number of times. This rearrangement joins TRBV6-1 to TRBJ1-6, with D possibly being TRBD1 (6 bases). The V gene lost 3 bases and the J gene lost 4 bases, with 16 bases spanning the gap. Germline V gives CDR1 MNHNS, CDR2 SASEGT. The CDR3 covers 17 residues. The CDR3 sequence: CASSDLRWQGYNSPLHF. The CDR3 coding sequence is TGTGCCAGCAGTGATCTCCGGTGGCAGGGGTATAATTCACCCCTCCACTTT.

The genes are TRBV27 and TRBJ1-5; D possibly corresponds to TRBD1 (6 bases). The CDR3 is made up of 19 amino acids. The V gene's germline CDR1 is MNHEY and CDR2 SMNVEV (reference sequence). V gave up 5 bases and J gave up 1 base, with 24 bases separating them. The CDR3 nucleotides are TGTGCCAGCAGTCCCCTATCGTCCAAGGGGGTTTGGAGCAATCAGCCCCAGCATTTT. It encodes CASSPLSSKGVWSNQPQHF.

The chain carries TRBV19 and TRBJ2-7, with TRBD2 matching over 10 bases. V shed 3 bases and J 7 bases; nucleotides not matched to a gene: 9. The CDR3 sequence is 15 residues long. Per the germline V gene, CDR1 is LNHDA and CDR2 is SQIVND (reference sequence). The CDR3 DNA reads TGTGCCAGTAGTATGGGTCTAGCGGGGGTCCAGGAGCAGTACTTC. Its protein is CASSMGLAGVQEQYF.

The DNA of the CDR3 is TGCGCCAGCAGCCCGGGGGAGCGCACAGATACGCAGTATTTT. Translation gives CASSPGERTDTQYF. The chain joins TRBV5-1 to TRBJ2-3; D possibly corresponds to TRBD2 (6 bases). From germline, CDR1 is SGHRS and CDR2 YFSETQ. Trimming left V 4 bases short and J 1 base short, with 10 bases between. This CDR3 region has 14 residues.

The V and J genes are TRBV28 and TRBJ1-1; 9 bases fit TRBD1. CDR1 is MDHEN and CDR2 is SYDVKM in the germline V gene. This CDR3 spans 11 amino acids. J gave up 11 bases and V 4 bases, and 2 bases lay outside the gene matches. The CDR3 reads CASSSDRGAFF. The DNA of the CDR3 is TGTGCCAGCAGTTCAGACAGGGGGGCTTTCTTT.

The chain links TRBV28 to TRBJ1-5; D ambiguous. The germline gives CDR1 MDHEN, CDR2 SYDVKM. Trimming took off 3 bases at V and 7 bases at J, with 7 bases between the two ends. The CDR3 loop spans 12 amino acids. The CDR3 coding sequence is TGTGCCAGCAGTTTGGCGGGCCAGCCCCAGCATTTT. Protein: CASSLAGQPQHF.

The chain has TRBV28 and TRBJ1-1; no clear D gene. The CDR3 runs 14 residues. Germline loops: CDR1 MDHEN, CDR2 SYDVKM. The V end lost 6 bases, the J end lost 0 bases, and 11 bases lay between the germline ends. The DNA for the CDR3 is TGTGCCAGCAGCGAGGGTTTCGTGAACACTGAAGCTTTCTTT. Amino acid sequence: CASSEGFVNTEAFF.

The genes are TRBV5-6 and TRBJ1-2; unclear D gene. From germline, CDR1 is SGHDT and CDR2 YYEEEE. V lost 5 bases, J lost 0 bases, and 14 bases lay in between. This CDR3 contains 15 residues. The CDR3 protein is CASSPFSLANYGYTF. The CDR3 region has the DNA TGTGCCAGCAGTCCCTTTTCCCTAGCTAACTATGGCTACACCTTC.

There are a few counts of this clone. J is TRBJ1-6 and V is TRBV5-1, with TRBD1 identical over 8 bases. This CDR3 is 18 amino acids long. Germline CDR1 SGHRS, CDR2 YFSETQ. Trimming removed 0 bases from V and 7 bases from J; junction bases left unmatched: 12. The DNA for the CDR3 is TGCGCCAGCAGCTTGGGGACAGGGAGCAGCCTTACCAATTCACCCCTCCACTTT. Translated: CASSLGTGSSLTNSPLHF. The variable domain in full, completed from reference TRBV5-1 and TRBJ1-6, reads KAGVTQTPRYLIKTRGQQVTLSCSPISGHRSVSWYQQTPGQGLQFLFEYFSETQRNKGNFPGRFSGRQFSNSRSEMNVSTLELGDSALYLCASSLGTGSSLTNSPLHFGNGTRLTVT.

This rearrangement joins TRBV5-6 to TRBJ2-7; D might be TRBD2 (7 bases). Trimming took off 4 bases at V and 5 bases at J, with 13 bases between the two ends. CDR3 size: 13 residues. In germline, CDR1 is SGHDT, CDR2 YYEEEE. The CDR3 sequence is CASSPVGGDEQYF. The CDR3 DNA is TGTGCCAGCAGCCCGGTAGGGGGGGACGAGCAGTACTTC.

The chain recombines TRBV27 with TRBJ2-2, with a possible D match to TRBD1 (5 bases). Trimming stripped 2 bases from V and 6 bases from J, with 7 bases between. Germline V gene lookup returns CDR1 MNHEY and CDR2 SMNVEV (reference sequence). CDR3 length: 13 residues. CDR3: CASSLAGSGELFF. The DNA of the CDR3 is TGTGCCAGCAGTTTAGCAGGGTCCGGGGAGCTGTTTTTT.

The V and J genes are TRBV11-3 and TRBJ1-1, with D uncertain. Trimming shortened V by 9 bases and J by 0 bases, and 11 bases separated the two germline ends. Germline CDR1 SGHNT, CDR2 YENEEA. The CDR3 covers 13 residues. The CDR3 protein is CARGRVMNTEAFF. The DNA for the CDR3 is TGTGCCAGAGGGAGGGTGATGAACACTGAAGCTTTCTTT. The entire variable domain, with the rest obtained from reference TRBV11-3 and TRBJ1-1, is as follows: EAGVVQSPRYKIIEKKQPVAFWCNPISGHNTLYWYLQNLGQGPELLIRYENEEAVDDSQLPKDRFSAERLKGVDSTLKIQPAELGDSAVYLCARGRVMNTEAFFGQGTRLTVV.